The clone carrying this TCR beta chain was seen a single time. The V end lost 3 bases, the J end lost 4 bases, and 19 bases lay between the germline ends. The CDR3 loop spans 16 amino acids. Germline V gene lookup returns CDR1 SGDLS and CDR2 YYNGEE. The record originates from a study of blood T cell repertoires in COVID-19. This study enrolled people aged 18 to 89 from around 26 US geographic areas. The recovered donors of Cohort 3 showed two negative PCRs, clearance, or symptom resolution. In the authors' methods: Scientists estimated how many nucleated cells there were by amplifying reference gene primers. The method was immunoSEQ multiplex PCR; TCRdb's version includes in-frame clones alone and lacks a portion of them. V, J and clone size reflect that table, while D and trimming were determined from the DNA. The repertoire consists of a few hundred thousand clones, with less than 90% occurring once and the leading ten covering around 7.9%.

The rearrangement uses TRBV9 and TRBJ1-2; no clear D gene. Sample: PBMCs or T cells enriched from blood (not recorded which). This TCR was sampled from a woman aged 60-75 years who had recovered from COVID-19. CDR3 region: CASSGGLASAGYGYTF. The CDR3 bases are TGTGCCAGCAGCGGAGGTCTTGCCTCGGCGGGCTATGGCTACACCTTC.